Each of the 14 T cell receptor beta chains below was sequenced from the same sample in a study of cytomegalovirus exposure and HLA in healthy donors. Clones were sequenced by immunoSEQ multiplex PCR, and TCRdb holds only the in-frame ones, with some missing. The sample includes about 120,000 clones, 89% of them seen just once. Sequenced: PBMCs. These receptors came from a woman younger than 30 in good health and CMV-seronegative.

The chain employs TRBV5-4 and TRBJ1-5; 9 bases line up with TRBD1. Germline CDR1 is SGHNT and CDR2 is YYREEE (reference sequence). CDR3 length: 16 amino acids. J gave up 2 bases and V 1 base, and 4 bases lay outside the gene matches. The CDR3: CASSLTGQGGNQPQHF. The CDR3 nucleotides are TGTGCCAGCAGCTTGACGGGACAGGGTGGCAATCAGCCCCAGCATTTT.

This clone was found once. The chain is built from TRBV30 and TRBJ2-2; 9 bases line up with TRBD1. CDR1 GTSNPN and CDR2 SVGIG come from the germline V gene (reference sequence). There are 15 residues in the CDR3. V was clipped by 5 bases and J by 3 bases; unmatched bases: 7. The CDR3 loop reads CAWLAGTGYTGELFF. The CDR3 DNA follows: TGTGCCTGGCTTGCGGGGACAGGGTACACCGGGGAGCTGTTTTTT.

A note on this clone: The junction and the germline gene differ at one end; a read error may be behind it. CDR3 nucleotide sequence: TGTGCCAGCAGGTTATCGTCGGGACAGGGGTATGGCGGGGAGCTGTTTTTT. Translated: CASRLSSGQGYGGELFF. The chain has TRBV27 and TRBJ2-2, with 10 nucleotides matching TRBD1. The CDR3 extends over 17 amino acids. Germline CDR1 and CDR2: MNHEY and SMNVEV (reference sequence).

J is TRBJ2-1 and V is TRBV7-9; D is possibly TRBD2 (6 bases). Germline lookup yields CDR1 SEHNR and CDR2 FQNEAQ (reference sequence). CDR3 length: 12 amino acids. V was cut by 3 bases and J by 8 bases, with 8 bases left in between. For the CDR3, the DNA is TGTGCCAGCAGCTTCGGGGGAGATGAGCAGTTCTTC. It specifies CASSFGGDEQFF.

The CDR3 DNA sequence: TGTGCCAGCAGCCGGACTAGCGGGAGGAGCAATGAGCAGTTCTTC. It specifies CASSRTSGRSNEQFF. This chain joins TRBV14 and TRBJ2-1; TRBD2 agrees at 14 bases. Germline trimming cut 4 bases from V and 6 bases from J; bases unmatched to any gene: 2. The CDR3 is 15 amino acids. Germline V gene data show CDR1 as SGHDN and CDR2 as FVKESK.

The chain joins TRBV2 to TRBJ2-7, with D perhaps TRBD2 (8 bases). The CDR3 runs to 16 residues. V shed 8 bases and J shed 0 bases, with 20 bases lying between them. Germline V gene data show CDR1 as SNHLY and CDR2 as FYNNEI. The CDR3 loop is CASERDSGSNSYEQYF. CDR3 DNA: TGTGCCAGCGAACGGGACAGCGGGAGCAACTCCTACGAGCAGTACTTC.

J is TRBJ1-5 and V is TRBV5-1; D is unresolved. Germline CDR1 is SGHRS and CDR2 is YFSETQ. V lost 0 bases and J lost 4, with 11 bases in between. This CDR3 is built from 15 residues. The CDR3 DNA sequence: TGCGCCAGCAGCTTGGTGGGCGGGGAAAATCAGCCCCAGCATTTT. It translates to CASSLVGGENQPQHF.

This clone showed up just once. V gene TRBV6-4 combines with J gene TRBJ2-1, with 12 bases fitting TRBD2. V shed 3 bases and J 8 bases; nucleotides not matched to a gene: 5. Germline V CDR1 and CDR2: MRHNA, SNTAGT. This CDR3 comprises 15 residues. In DNA, the CDR3 is TGTGCCAGCAGTGAGGCTAGCGGGAGGGCGCATGAGCAGTTCTTC. Protein: CASSEASGRAHEQFF.

The genes are TRBV10-1 and TRBJ1-1; perhaps TRBD1 as D (6 bases). Per germline, CDR1 WNHNN and CDR2 SYGVQD (reference sequence). This CDR3 region has 13 residues. The germline V and J ends were trimmed by 10 bases and 0 bases, with 12 bases remaining between them. In nucleotides, the CDR3 is TGCGCCACCAAAACAGGGATGAACACTGAAGCTTTCTTT. Protein: CATKTGMNTEAFF.

This chain joins TRBV28 and TRBJ1-2; D unclear. The germline V gene has CDR1 MDHEN and CDR2 SYDVKM. V shed 2 bases and J shed 4 bases, with 17 bases lying between them. The CDR3 is 16 residues long. In DNA, the CDR3 is TGTGCCAGCAGTTTAGCCCCCGGTTTTTCCGTCTATGGCTACACCTTC. Protein: CASSLAPGFSVYGYTF.

The chain carries TRBV2 and TRBJ1-6; no clear D gene. This CDR3 comprises 15 residues. Germline CDR1 is SNHLY and CDR2 is FYNNEI. Trimming shortened V by 3 bases and J by 4 bases, and 10 bases separated the two germline ends. DNA of the CDR3: TGTGCCAGCAGTGACGGGCGGAGGTATAATTCACCCCTCCACTTT. Its translation is CASSDGRRYNSPLHF.

The chain carries TRBV5-4 and TRBJ2-7, with 8 bases identical to TRBD2. V dropped 3 bases and J dropped 4; count of bases not matched to a gene: 9. The CDR3 has 15 amino acids. Germline values: CDR1 SGHNT, CDR2 YYREEE (reference sequence). CDR3: CASSSEGLGMYEQYF. CDR3 DNA: TGTGCCAGCAGCTCCGAGGGACTAGGCATGTACGAGCAGTACTTC. The full variable domain, with the rest looked up from reference TRBV5-4 and TRBJ2-7, is ETGVTQSPTHLIKTRGQQVTLRCSSQSGHNTVSWYQQALGQGPQFIFQYYREEENGRGNFPPRFSGLQFPNYSSELNVNALELDDSALYLCASSSEGLGMYEQYFGPGTRLTVT.

The chain recombines TRBV27 with TRBJ2-5, with D maybe TRBD2 (5 bases). CDR1 MNHEY and CDR2 SMNVEV come from the germline V gene (reference sequence). This CDR3 has 15 amino acids. The V gene lost 7 bases and the J gene lost 7 bases, with 22 bases spanning the gap. The CDR3 spells CASKNWRTPPGTQYF. The CDR3 region has the DNA TGTGCCAGCAAAAATTGGAGGACCCCGCCAGGGACCCAGTACTTC.

The chain recombines TRBV2 with TRBJ1-4; D unclear. The CDR3 runs to 13 residues. Germline V gives CDR1 SNHLY, CDR2 FYNNEI. V lost 8 bases to trimming and J lost 8 bases, with 15 bases between them. The CDR3 DNA is TGTGCCAGCTTCGGTGAGGGTCCAGAAAAACTGTTTTTT. This codes for CASFGEGPEKLFF. The full variable domain, in which reference TRBV2 and TRBJ1-4 provide the parts outside the CDR3, is EPEVTQTPSHQVTQMGQEVILRCVPISNHLYFYWYRQILGQKVEFLVSFYNNEISEKSEIFDDQFSVERPDGSNFTLKIRSTKLEDSAMYFCASFGEGPEKLFFGSGTQLSVL.